Below, 9 T cell receptor beta chains from the same sample are listed, as sequenced in a study of T cell changes during pregnancy in multiple sclerosis. The assay was immunoSEQ multiplex PCR, and TCRdb's table has in-frame clones only and misses some. The sample yields 68,000 or so clones, around 92% seen once. This sample comprised peripheral blood, obtained in the second trimester of pregnancy. The receptors originated from a female donor in good health, enrolled as a control in a pregnancy study.

This sequence joins TRBV5-1 and TRBJ2-1; the match to TRBD2 covers 8 bases. Germline assignment: CDR1 SGHRS and CDR2 YFSETQ. The CDR3 runs 15 residues. The V and J ends lost 3 bases and 4 bases, in that order; junction bases with no gene match: 6. The CDR3: CASSSLAERYNEQFF. The CDR3 DNA follows: TGCGCCAGCAGCTCACTAGCGGAGCGGTACAATGAGCAGTTCTTC.

The chain is built from TRBV29-1 and TRBJ1-1, with D tentatively TRBD1 (6 bases). CDR1 and CDR2 from the germline V gene are SQVTM and ANQGSEA. The length of the CDR3 is 12 residues. The CDR3 sequence is CSAGQMNTEAFF. In DNA, the CDR3 is TGCAGTGCAGGACAGATGAACACTGAAGCTTTCTTT.

Comments on this clone: One end of the junction is discordant with germline, which a read error may explain. This rearrangement joins TRBV25-1 to TRBJ2-5; D perhaps matches TRBD2 (6 bases). This CDR3 is 12 amino acids long. Germline loops: CDR1 MGHDK, CDR2 SYGVNS. The CDR3, as DNA: TGTGCCAGCAGGGGGGGAGGAGAGCCCCAGTACTTC. It encodes CASRGGGEPQYF.

CDR3 protein: CASSSMLSSTEQFF. The CDR3 DNA is TGTGCCAGCAGCTCAATGCTTTCTAGCACTGAGCAGTTCTTC. The chain links TRBV11-3 to TRBJ2-1, with TRBD2 as a possible D gene (5 bases). The CDR3 runs to 14 residues. Trimming took 4 bases from V and 9 from J, leaving 16 bases between them. Germline V gene sequence: CDR1 SGHNT, CDR2 YENEEA.

The rearrangement uses TRBV5-4 and TRBJ1-1; 9 nucleotides line up with TRBD1. The CDR3 extends over 14 amino acids. Germline V gene data show CDR1 as SGHNT and CDR2 as YYREEE (reference sequence). The ends lost 4 bases at V and 1 base at J; junction bases unmatched: 2. CDR3 protein: CASSQDRGNTEAFF. The CDR3 region has the DNA TGTGCCAGCAGCCAGGACAGGGGGAACACTGAAGCTTTCTTT.

This clone was counted a single time. The V gene is TRBV15, the J gene TRBJ2-1; a possible D gene is TRBD2 (5 bases). V gave up 6 bases and J gave up 8 bases, with 23 bases separating them. This CDR3 region has 16 residues. Germline V gene lookup returns CDR1 LNHNV and CDR2 YYDKDF (reference sequence). In DNA form, the CDR3 reads TGTGCCACCAGTCTCCCGGGCGAGGGCCCTCGGGATGAGCAGTTCTTC. Translating it yields CATSLPGEGPRDEQFF.

The chain carries TRBV5-2 and TRBJ1-4. TRBV5-2 is a recognized pseudogene. The CDR3 extends over 16 amino acids. The CDR3 nucleotides read TGTGCCAGCAGCTTATCCGGCTGGGGCGGGAGAGAAAAACTGTTTTTT. Protein sequence: CASSLSGWGGREKLFF.

This chain links TRBV27 with TRBJ2-7; 11 bases are shared with TRBD2. The length of the CDR3 is 16 residues. Germline loops: CDR1 MNHEY, CDR2 SMNVEV (reference sequence). The V segment lost 5 bases and the J segment 0 bases; nucleotides outside the gene matches: 6. CDR3 residues: CASSHVAGGSSYEQYF. CDR3 coding DNA: TGTGCCAGCAGTCATGTAGCGGGGGGGAGCTCCTACGAGCAGTACTTC.

V gene TRBV19 combines with J gene TRBJ2-7; TRBD1 might be the D (6 bases). In germline, CDR1 is LNHDA, CDR2 SQIVND (reference sequence). Trimming cost V 7 bases and J 2 bases, with 15 bases left between them. CDR3 length: 14 amino acids. The CDR3 loop reads CASKPRDKPYEQYF. The DNA for the CDR3 is TGTGCCAGTAAGCCCCGGGACAAGCCCTACGAGCAGTACTTC.